This TCR beta chain was identified in a study of T cells in Graves' hyperthyroidism and ophthalmopathy. In the study overall: Peripheral blood samples were taken at initial diagnosis, prior to any treatment. Study outcomes and limitations: The model predicted ophthalmopathy a median around 6 months before onset.

The V and J ends lost 1 base and 3 bases respectively, with 12 bases between them. Germline CDR1 KGHSH, CDR2 LQKENI. The CDR3 has 16 amino acids. Uncontrolled infection, other autoimmune disease, pregnancy or lactation led to exclusion. Fresh peripheral blood, 7.5 to 10 ml, yielded the PBMCs. This clonotype turned up a few times. What it binds is not known. Amplified TCR beta CDR3 regions derived from RNA transcripts. The HTBI primer set drove a first-round RT-PCR of the TCR CDR3. MiXCR, run by TCRdb on the multiplex PCR reads, gives a single entry per CDR3 protein. The table lists roughly 280,000 distinct CDR3 sequences, about 20% of them singletons.

Sequencing used blood. The TCR was taken from a man aged 25 to 45 with Graves' ophthalmopathy. The chain combines TRBV18 with TRBJ2-2; D perhaps matches TRBD2 (5 bases). CDR3 nucleotides: TGTGCCAGCTCACCACGGGAGTTGGCGCACACCGGGGAGCTGTTTTTT. Translation: CASSPRELAHTGELFF.